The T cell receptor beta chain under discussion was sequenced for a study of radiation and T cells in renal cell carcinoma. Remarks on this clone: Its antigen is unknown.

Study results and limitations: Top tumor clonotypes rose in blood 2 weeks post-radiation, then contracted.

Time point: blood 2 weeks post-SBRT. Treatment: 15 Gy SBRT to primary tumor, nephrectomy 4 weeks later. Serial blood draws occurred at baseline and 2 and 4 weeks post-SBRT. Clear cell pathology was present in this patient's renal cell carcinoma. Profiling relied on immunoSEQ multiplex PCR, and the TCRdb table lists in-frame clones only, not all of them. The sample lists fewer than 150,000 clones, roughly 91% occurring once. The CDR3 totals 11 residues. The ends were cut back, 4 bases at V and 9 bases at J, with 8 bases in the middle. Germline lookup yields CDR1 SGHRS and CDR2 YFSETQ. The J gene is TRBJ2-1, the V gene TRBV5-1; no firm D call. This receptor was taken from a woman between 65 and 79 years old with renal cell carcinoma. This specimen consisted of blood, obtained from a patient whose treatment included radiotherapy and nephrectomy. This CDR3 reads CASSRKVEQFF. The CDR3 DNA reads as TGCGCCAGCAGCAGGAAGGTTGAGCAGTTCTTC.